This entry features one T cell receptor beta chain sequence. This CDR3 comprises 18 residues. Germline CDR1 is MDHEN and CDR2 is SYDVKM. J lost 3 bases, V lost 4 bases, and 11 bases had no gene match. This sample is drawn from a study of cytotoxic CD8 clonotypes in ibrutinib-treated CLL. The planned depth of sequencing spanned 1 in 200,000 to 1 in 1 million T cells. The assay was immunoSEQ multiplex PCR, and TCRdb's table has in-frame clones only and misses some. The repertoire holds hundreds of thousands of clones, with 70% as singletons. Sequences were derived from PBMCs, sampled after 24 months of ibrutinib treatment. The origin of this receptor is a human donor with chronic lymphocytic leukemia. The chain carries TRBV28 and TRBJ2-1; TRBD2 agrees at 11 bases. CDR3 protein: CASSSQDFTSGSYNEQFF. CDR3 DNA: TGTGCCAGCAGTTCCCAAGACTTTACTAGCGGGAGCTACAATGAGCAGTTCTTC. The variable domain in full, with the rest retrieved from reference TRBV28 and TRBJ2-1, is DVKVTQSSRYLVKRTGEKVFLECVQDMDHENMFWYRQDPGLGLRLIYFSYDVKMKEKGDIPEGYSVSREKKERFSLILESASTNQTSMYLCASSSQDFTSGSYNEQFFGPGTRLTVL.